The source of this T cell receptor (beta chain) is a study of cytomegalovirus exposure and HLA in healthy donors. Notes on the study in general: The investigators catalogued 150 or so TCR beta chains as cytomegalovirus-associated. It was shown in a later analysis that HLA-associated TCR beta chains were more clonally expanded than other, equally common chains.

This clone was seen only a few times. Its specificity is not known. There are 14 residues in the CDR3. Trimming pared 4 bases from V and 2 bases from J, leaving 10 bases between. CDR1 MNHNS and CDR2 SASEGT come from the germline V gene. The PCR was carried out with 60 Vbeta primers and 13 Jbeta primers. Sequencing used immunoSEQ multiplex PCR; TCRdb keeps in-frame clones, though not all of them. Seen here are about 100,000 clones, 76% observed once, and the top ten hold over 3.5%. The TCR comes from a woman aged 45-60 years in good health and CMV-seropositive. Material for sequencing was PBMCs. This chain links TRBV6-1 with TRBJ2-3; D is ambiguous. The CDR3 nucleotides are TGTGCCAGCAGTGCCAGCGTGACCACAGATACGCAGTATTTT. It yields the protein CASSASVTTDTQYF.